The TCR beta chain under discussion was sequenced for a study of cytomegalovirus exposure and HLA in healthy donors. The PCR made use of 60 Vbeta and 13 Jbeta primers. This table comes from immunoSEQ multiplex PCR, and its TCRdb copy is limited to in-frame clones, with some not included. Of roughly 200,000 clones listed, roughly 91% are singletons. Germline V CDR1 and CDR2: MDHEN, SYDVKM. The CDR3 extends over 16 amino acids. V trimming: 8 bases; J trimming: 4 bases; junction bases outside the gene matches: 14. Study-level findings and limits: The classifier reportedly diagnosed cytomegalovirus status with high sensitivity and specificity. Most CMV-associated TCR beta chains appeared HLA-restricted in a later analysis. CMV serostatus was the sole immune exposure data available.

A word on this clone: Its antigen is unknown.

The sample consisted of PBMCs. The chain couples TRBV28 to TRBJ1-3; TRBD1 matches at 7 bases. This sequence was found in a young woman in good health and CMV-seronegative. CDR3 loop: CASRRYRGMGGNTIYF. The CDR3 DNA reads TGTGCCAGCCGCCGTTACAGGGGCATGGGGGGAAACACCATATATTTT.